Sequencing of this T cell receptor beta chain was carried out in a study of radiation and T cells in renal cell carcinoma. This table comes from immunoSEQ multiplex PCR, and its TCRdb copy is limited to in-frame clones, with some not included. The table lists tens of thousands of clones, 85% of them singletons. The CDR3 is 18 amino acids. J was trimmed by 5 bases and V by 2 bases; bases with no gene match: 16. Germline V lookup: CDR1 MNHNS, CDR2 SASEGT. Note on this clone: Its antigen is unknown.

Time point: blood 4 weeks post-SBRT, at nephrectomy. Noted treatment: 15 Gy SBRT to primary tumor, nephrectomy 4 weeks later. Nephrectomy followed 15 Gy stereotactic body radiation by 4 weeks. After SBRT, blood was collected at 2 and 4 weeks, plus baseline. Study-wide results and caveats: Pretreatment tumor biopsies were lacking, so baseline clonotypes are unknown. From baseline, blood top tumor clonotypes peaked at 2 weeks post-radiation.

The chain uses TRBV6-1 and TRBJ2-3; 7 nucleotides line up with TRBD2. The TCR originated in a middle-aged man with renal cell carcinoma. The sequenced sample was blood, obtained from a patient whose treatment included radiotherapy and nephrectomy. CDR3 nucleotides: TGTGCCAGCAGTGAAACTAAGTATCGTGGGAGGGCGGGAGATACGCAGTATTTT. Residues: CASSETKYRGRAGDTQYF.